This is a list of T cell receptor beta chains from one sample in a study of T cell clonotyping in hematopoietic cell transplantation. Produced via immunoSEQ multiplex PCR; TCRdb's table is partial and in-frame only. The sample carries roughly 14,000 clones, approximately 90% recorded once. Material: PBMCs, obtained 100 days after allogeneic stem cell transplant. These receptors were collected from a male patient aged 50 to 59 who had an allogeneic stem cell transplant from an unrelated donor, so T cells may come from the graft donor. Some clones in this sample may be carry-over from other donors' samples. Both conserved end residues are part of each CDR3. D genes are given only for firm matches. Clone size, where shown, is once, few, many, or a class for clones that have expanded.

D gene	V gene	clone size	J gene	CDR3 DNA	CDR3 protein
NA	TRBV2	NA	TRBJ2-5	TGTGCCAGCAGTGAAGGATCGGGCAGTCAAGAGACCCAGTACTTC	CASSEGSGSQETQYF
NA	TRBV27	once	TRBJ1-1	TGTGCCAGCAGTCTGACACCGAACACTGAAGCTTTCTTT	CASSLTPNTEAFF
NA	TRBV28	NA	TRBJ1-2	TGTGCCAGCACCAGGGCCGAGACCTATGGCTACACCTTC	CASTRAETYGYTF
NA	TRBV18	NA	TRBJ2-7	TGTGCCAGCTCACTCACTTATCGGGACAAGGCCGAGCAGTACTTC	CASSLTYRDKAEQYF
NA	TRBV5-6	NA	TRBJ2-5	TGTGCCAGCAGCATTGATTCCACAGGGCACGGAGAGACCCAGTACTTC	CASSIDSTGHGETQYF
TRBD2	TRBV5-1	NA	TRBJ2-5	TGCGCCAGCAGCTTGAGCAGCGGGGGCCCTGAAGAGACCCAGTACTTC	CASSLSSGGPEETQYF
NA	TRBV4-3	NA	TRBJ1-2	TGCGCCAGCAGCCCCCGGCCTGGGACATCCTATGGCTACACCTTC	CASSPRPGTSYGYTF
TRBD1	TRBV4-1	NA	TRBJ1-1	TGCGCCAGCAGCCCTGGGAGGGGGCGGTTTGGGGACACTGAAGCTTTCTTT	CASSPGRGRFGDTEAFF
TRBD1	TRBV4-3	NA	TRBJ1-1	TGCGCCAGCAGCCCTTACAGGGGGCTCACTGAAGCTTTCTTT	CASSPYRGLTEAFF
TRBD2	TRBV7-2	NA	TRBJ2-3	TGTGCCAGCAGCTTCGGGGCTAGCGGGAGTGAAGATACGCAGTATTTT	CASSFGASGSEDTQYF
NA	TRBV19	NA	TRBJ2-5	TGTGCCAGTAGTATAGTCCAGGGAGAGACCCAGTACTTC	CASSIVQGETQYF
NA	TRBV7-9	NA	TRBJ2-7	TGTGCCAGCAGCTTAAAGGTGGGGAGCTTGGGATACGAGCAGTACTTC	CASSLKVGSLGYEQYF
NA	TRBV30	NA	TRBJ2-7	TGTGCCCACAGTCCGGGAGTAGCTCCCTACGAGCAGTACTTC	CAHSPGVAPYEQYF
NA	TRBV6-6	NA	TRBJ1-1	TGTGCCAGCCGCCGGGACGGAGGTGAAGCTTTCTTT	CASRRDGGEAFF
TRBD2	TRBV7-2	few	TRBJ2-1	TGTGCCAGCAGCCGGCTAGCGGGAGCGACCTTCTTCTACAATGAGCAGTTCTTC	CASSRLAGATFFYNEQFF
NA	TRBV7-6	few	TRBJ2-3	TGTGCCAGCAGTCCCCAGGTAGATACGCAGTATTTT	CASSPQVDTQYF
NA	TRBV29-1	NA	TRBJ1-2	TGCAGCGTTGGGACGGCCCGTCGTCGGAGTGGCTACACCTTC	CSVGTARRRSGYTF
NA	TRBV4-3	few	TRBJ1-5	TGCGCCAGCAGCCAAGAGTGGGGGTTGGGAAATCAGCCCCAGCATTTT	CASSQEWGLGNQPQHF
NA	TRBV6-6	NA	TRBJ1-2	TGTGCCAGCAGCCTTGGGGCGGGGAATGGAGGCTACACCTTC	CASSLGAGNGGYTF
NA	TRBV30	NA	TRBJ1-6	TGTGCCTGGAGGGCCAATCTGTCACCCCTCCACTTT	CAWRANLSPLHF
NA	TRBV6-1	NA	TRBJ1-2	TGTGCCAGCAGTGAAAGCCCCCGGGTTCTCGATGCCTATGGCTACACCTTC	CASSESPRVLDAYGYTF
TRBD1	TRBV7-3	NA	TRBJ1-2	TGTGCCAGCAGTTCGACAGGGGAGGAAGACTACGATGGCTACACCTTC	CASSSTGEEDYDGYTF
TRBD1	TRBV5-1	few	TRBJ2-5	TGCGCCAGCAGCCCAGGACAGGGGCCGGGAGAGACCCAGTACTTC	CASSPGQGPGETQYF
NA	TRBV5-1	NA	TRBJ2-2	TGCGCCAGCAGTTCTTCCGGGGAGCTGTTTTTT	CASSSSGELFF
TRBD2	TRBV5-4	few	TRBJ2-5	TGTGCCAGCAGCAGGGGAGGGGAACCCCAAGAGACCCAGTACTTC	CASSRGGEPQETQYF
TRBD2	TRBV2	NA	TRBJ2-2	TGTGCCAGCAGTGGGAGCGGGAGGGCCATCACCGGGGAGCTGTTTTTT	CASSGSGRAITGELFF
NA	TRBV7-8	NA	TRBJ1-1	TGTGCCAGCAGGCAGCAGCTGAACACTGAAGCTTTCTTT	CASRQQLNTEAFF
TRBD2	TRBV11-3	NA	TRBJ2-1	TGTGCCAGCAGCCCGGATTCGGGGGGGCTGCGGAATGAGCAGTTCTTC	CASSPDSGGLRNEQFF
NA	TRBV6-6	NA	TRBJ2-7	TGTGCCAGCAGCGGACAGAAGTACGAGCAGTACTTC	CASSGQKYEQYF
TRBD1	TRBV5-6	NA	TRBJ2-7	TGTGCCAGCAGCTTAGGGACAGGCGCCTACGAGCAGTACTTC	CASSLGTGAYEQYF
NA	TRBV7-9	NA	TRBJ2-2	TGTGCCAGCAGCTTATCAGGCGCCGGGGAGCTGTTTTTT	CASSLSGAGELFF
TRBD1	TRBV19	NA	TRBJ1-1	TGTGCCAGTAGTATCGGGGGACAGGGAGTCGATTCTGAAGCTTTCTTT	CASSIGGQGVDSEAFF
TRBD2	TRBV5-1	NA	TRBJ2-7	TGCGCCAGCAGTTTCGGGACTAGCGGGGTCTACGAGCAGTACTTC	CASSFGTSGVYEQYF
NA	TRBV7-6	NA	TRBJ1-3	TGTGCCAGCAGCTACCTGGTGGGATCTGGAAACACCATATATTTT	CASSYLVGSGNTIYF
TRBD2	TRBV28	NA	TRBJ2-7	TGTGCCAGCAGATCCAATAGCGGGGGGGGAACCTACGAGCAGTACTTC	CASRSNSGGGTYEQYF
NA	TRBV10-3	NA	TRBJ1-4	TGTGCCGTCCGTTCTAATGAAAAACTGTTTTTT	CAVRSNEKLFF
NA	TRBV13	NA	TRBJ1-1	TGTGCCAGCAGCTTACGGGGCACTGAAGCTTTCTTT	CASSLRGTEAFF
NA	TRBV5-1	NA	TRBJ2-5	TGCGCCAGCAGCTTGGCACAGATCCAAGAGACCCAGTACTTC	CASSLAQIQETQYF
NA	TRBV9	NA	TRBJ2-4	TGTGCCAGCAGCGTAGAAGGGACAACCAAAAACATTCAGTACTTC	CASSVEGTTKNIQYF
NA	TRBV7-2	NA	TRBJ1-5	TGTGCCAGCAGCCTAGGCCCAGGGAGCGGTCAGCCCCAGCATTTT	CASSLGPGSGQPQHF
NA	TRBV5-6	NA	TRBJ2-7	TGTGCCAGCAGCCCTGGGCGCTCCTACGAGCAGTACTTC	CASSPGRSYEQYF
NA	TRBV2	NA	TRBJ2-1	TGTGCCAGCCCTCCCGGAAGCTCCTACAATGAGCAGTTCTTC	CASPPGSSYNEQFF